This T cell receptor beta chain came from a study of graft-versus-host responses after intestinal transplantation. In the study overall: All recipients were given anti-thymocyte globulin induction, and tacrolimus and steroids were then administered for around three years.

Germline trimming cut 8 bases from V and 5 bases from J; bases unmatched to any gene: 4. CDR1 GTSNPN and CDR2 SVGIG come from the germline V gene (reference sequence). The CDR3 contains 12 residues. On this clone: Its target is not known.

Data came from immunoSEQ multiplex PCR; TCRdb stores just in-frame clones and leaves some out. The sample includes 12,000 or so clones, about 68% of them seen just once. Once graft tissue had been processed, intraepithelial and lamina propria lymphocytes were released. Broader study findings: Within allografts, high graft-versus-host to host-versus-graft clonal ratios were seen among patients with graft-donor T cell macrochimerism. GvH clone levels peaked in circulation, and this peak was associated with early post-transplant HvG declines. GvH clones were identified in recipient marrow, with some first appearing in ileum or blood.

This TCR came from a human patient who received an intestinal transplant, so some T cells may come from the graft donor. The gene calls are TRBV30 and TRBJ2-2; 8 nucleotides agree with TRBD1. Sequenced here: ileum tissue, sampled roughly 140 days after intestinal transplantation. For the CDR3, the DNA is TGTGCCCAGGACAGGGCAACCGGGGAGCTGTTTTTT. Translation gives CAQDRATGELFF.